This is a list of T cell receptor beta chains from one sample in a study of cytomegalovirus exposure and HLA in healthy donors. Repertoires were generated with immunoSEQ multiplex PCR, while TCRdb's copy carries only in-frame clones and drops some. The sample has around 31,000 clones, about 60% seen once. The sequenced sample consisted of PBMCs. All receptors come from a male donor in good health and CMV-seropositive. The CDR3 runs from the conserved cysteine through the conserved F or W. A D gene is named only where the DNA matches it firmly.

J | D | V | CDR3
TRBJ2-1 | - | TRBV19 | CASEEYNEQFF
TRBJ2-1 | - | TRBV30 | CAWSVLVGQFF
TRBJ2-7 | TRBD1 | TRBV5-1 | CASSLSGTGLGEQYF
TRBJ1-2 | TRBD1 | TRBV29-1 | CSVGTATNGYTF
TRBJ1-2 | TRBD1 | TRBV28 | CASSSTGGDYGYTF
TRBJ2-1 | TRBD1 | TRBV11-2 | CASSRRQGPENEQFF
TRBJ2-3 | - | TRBV18 | CASLERGTDTQYF
TRBJ1-1 | - | TRBV7-3 | CASSLQGASGTEAFF
TRBJ1-1 | - | TRBV7-9 | CASSLIRSVTGTEAFF
TRBJ1-4 | - | TRBV18 | CASSPWGGEEKLFF
TRBJ1-1 | - | TRBV5-1 | CASSGGLIKNTEAFF
TRBJ1-5 | - | TRBV4-1 | CASSPGAGADQPQHF
TRBJ1-1 | - | TRBV6-5 | CASSYADRNTEAFF
TRBJ1-5 | - | TRBV6-5 | CASTASTLVRQPQHF
TRBJ1-2 | TRBD1 | TRBV16 | CASSRPGTGGNYGYTF
TRBJ2-6 | - | TRBV5-4 | CASSRDNGRSGANVLTF
TRBJ1-1 | - | TRBV11-3 | CASGKGELVTEAFF
TRBJ1-3 | - | TRBV5-1 | CASSSGGNAIYF
TRBJ2-3 | - | TRBV4-1 | CASSQDSAGNTDTQYF
TRBJ1-4 | TRBD1 | TRBV5-1 | CASSVLQGAGKLFF
TRBJ2-6 | - | TRBV28 | CASSLNRLRSGANVLTF
TRBJ1-5 | - | TRBV28 | CASSQKYRGNQPQHF
TRBJ2-5 | TRBD2 | TRBV5-6 | CASSPGRLAGETQYF
TRBJ1-1 | - | TRBV5-6 | CASSFMNTEAFF
TRBJ2-5 | - | TRBV7-9 | CASSDSISRETQYF
TRBJ2-1 | TRBD1 | TRBV7-6 | CASSRNPGTGSMNEQFF
TRBJ2-7 | - | TRBV6-5 | CASTYRTGNEQYF
TRBJ1-2 | - | TRBV11-2 | CASSLWQGLSYGYTF
TRBJ2-6 | TRBD2 | TRBV6-1 | CASIEGTTGANVLTF
TRBJ1-1 | - | TRBV5-6 | CASSLAGDLSEAFF
TRBJ1-2 | TRBD1 | TRBV5-8 | CASSNGGTGVFGYTF
TRBJ2-7 | TRBD1 | TRBV7-9 | CASSFGGQGGHEQYF
TRBJ1-6 | TRBD1 | TRBV25-1 | CASSEWRQGANSPLHF
TRBJ2-7 | - | TRBV28 | CASSRTPPHEQYF
TRBJ2-1 | TRBD1 | TRBV27 | CASAGQGYNEQFF
TRBJ1-1 | - | TRBV27 | CASSFSGVTEAFF
TRBJ2-1 | - | TRBV5-1 | CASSLVSVGSNEQFF
TRBJ2-2 | - | TRBV10-3 | CAISQGSGGELFF
TRBJ2-7 | TRBD1 | TRBV28 | CATRGPNYEQYF
TRBJ1-5 | - | TRBV7-8 | CASSLRGSFSNQPQHF
TRBJ1-1 | - | TRBV28 | CASSLWYGDPMNTEAFF
TRBJ1-1 | - | TRBV12-2 | CASRLGRTDLMNTEAFF
TRBJ2-2 | TRBD2 | TRBV10-3 | CAISGGLAAGTGELFF
TRBJ1-5 | - | TRBV30 | CAWSVTGVGWGQPQHF
TRBJ2-3 | - | TRBV7-3 | CASSPGTFEGQYF
TRBJ2-7 | - | TRBV28 | CASREESYEQYF